Presented here are 5 T cell receptor beta chains from one specimen sequenced in a study of CD8 T cells in ankylosing spondylitis. Broader study findings: Seemingly distinctive of ankylosing spondylitis blood was a TCR beta motif formed by eight highly homologous variants.

No cognate antigen is known for these TCRs. MiXCR, run by TCRdb on the 5' RACE reads, gives a single entry per CDR3 protein. The sample consists of fewer than 500,000 distinct CDR3 sequences, more than 20% of them appearing once. Sequencing was performed on blood, either unsorted or a sorted T cell fraction (not recorded which). The receptors come from a male donor with ankylosing spondylitis.

This sequence joins TRBV12-3 or TRBV12-4 and TRBJ1-1; D perhaps matches TRBD1 (6 bases). Trimming shortened V by 6 bases and J by 0 bases, and 11 bases separated the two germline ends. This CDR3 region has 14 residues. The CDR3 sequence: CASRGRGMNTEAFF. In nucleotides, the CDR3 is TGTGCCAGCAGGGGAAGGGGGATGAACACTGAAGCTTTCTTT.

This clonotype came up once. The CDR3 spells CASGNRVVRANTEAFF. The CDR3 coding sequence is TGTGCCAGCGGAAACAGGGTTGTGAGGGCGAACACTGAAGCTTTCTTT. The V gene is TRBV28, the J gene TRBJ1-1; TRBD1 might be the D (6 bases). The CDR3 has 16 residues. V was trimmed by 8 bases and J by 1 base, leaving 20 bases between them. Germline CDR1 MDHEN, CDR2 SYDVKM.

This clonotype was observed many times. The chain combines TRBV12-3 or TRBV12-4 with TRBJ2-2; no reliable D call. The CDR3 totals 17 residues. V was trimmed by 8 bases and J by 4 bases, leaving 23 bases between them. CDR3 amino acids: CASVPWFWYSITGELFF. The CDR3 DNA sequence: TGTGCCAGCGTCCCGTGGTTTTGGTACTCTATCACCGGGGAGCTGTTTTTT.

This clonotype occurred a few times. V usage is TRBV29-1 and J usage is TRBJ2-3; D unclear. The V gene's germline CDR1 is SQVTM and CDR2 ANQGSEA. The CDR3 runs to 18 residues. V gave up 7 bases and J gave up 1 base, with 27 bases separating them. CDR3 DNA: TGCAGCGCTCTGAATGTCCGGTCGAGAATCTCTCGCACAGATACGCAGTATTTT. Protein sequence: CSALNVRSRISRTDTQYF.

This clonotype has only a few counts. The gene calls are TRBV12-3 or TRBV12-4 and TRBJ1-6; D remains unclear. With 3 bases removed from V and 7 bases from J, the gap between germline ends came to 16 bases. This CDR3 is 16 amino acids long. The CDR3 loop is CASSFGPQSENSPLHF. As DNA, the CDR3 is TGTGCCAGCAGTTTCGGGCCCCAAAGCGAGAATTCACCCCTCCACTTT.